The clone carrying this TCR beta chain occurred once. The entry originates in a study of T cell responses to AZD1222 COVID-19 vaccine. V was shortened by 0 bases and J by 8 bases, with 19 bases between the two germline ends. The CDR3 covers 16 residues. Germline V CDR1 and CDR2: LNHNV, YYDKDF (reference sequence). The protocol was immunoSEQ multiplex PCR, while the TCRdb copy is restricted to in-frame clones and leaves out a portion. The sample carries 170,000 or so clones, over 85% recorded once. The chain employs TRBV15 and TRBJ1-2; D is uncertain. The receptor's source is an adult who received the MenACWY meningococcal vaccine as a control. This sample comprised peripheral blood, obtained 28 days after the second dose of the MenACWY control vaccine. DNA for the CDR3: TGTGCCACCAGCAGAGATCGCGGGTCAAGTGGACTGGGCTACACCTTC. Protein: CATSRDRGSSGLGYTF.